This TCR beta chain was retrieved from a study of T cell changes during pregnancy in multiple sclerosis. From germline, CDR1 is SGHTA and CDR2 FQGNSA. V lost 3 bases and J 8 bases, leaving 19 bases between the germline ends. CDR3 length: 16 residues. Only in-frame clones appear in the TCRdb table, and some are missing; sequencing was by immunoSEQ multiplex PCR. The repertoire holds around 69,000 clones, with around nine tenths as singletons. The starting material was peripheral blood, obtained in the second trimester of pregnancy. This chain joins TRBV7-2 and TRBJ1-4; maybe TRBD1 (6 bases). The receptor was isolated from a female donor in good health, enrolled as a control in a pregnancy study. The CDR3, as DNA: TGTGCCAGCAGCTTGACAAGCCACAGGGTAGTAGAAAAACTGTTTTTT. Its translation is CASSLTSHRVVEKLFF.